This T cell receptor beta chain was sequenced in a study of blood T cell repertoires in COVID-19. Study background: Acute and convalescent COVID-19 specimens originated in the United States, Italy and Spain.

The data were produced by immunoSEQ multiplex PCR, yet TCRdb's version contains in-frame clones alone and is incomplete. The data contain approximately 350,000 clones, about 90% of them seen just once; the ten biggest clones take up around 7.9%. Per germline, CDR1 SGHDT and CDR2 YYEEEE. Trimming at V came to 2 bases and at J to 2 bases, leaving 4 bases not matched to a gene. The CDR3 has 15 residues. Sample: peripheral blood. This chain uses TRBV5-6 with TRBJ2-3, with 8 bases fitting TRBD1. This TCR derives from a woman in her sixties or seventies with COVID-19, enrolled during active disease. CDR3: CASSFRGRSTDTQYF. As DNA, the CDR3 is TGTGCCAGCAGCTTCAGGGGGCGGTCCACAGATACGCAGTATTTT.